This T cell receptor beta chain emerged from a study of tumor-infiltrating lymphocytes in primary liver carcinoma. RNA isolated from unsorted whole blood supplied the blood RNA, with germline DNA also extracted. TCR beta cDNA was reverse-transcribed from about 550 ng of total RNA. The reaction used a constant-region primer and ProtoScript II reverse transcriptase. Three rounds of nested multiplex PCR with slightly modified ARM-PCR produced TCR beta libraries. Running 9 to 10 cycles apiece, the first two PCR rounds relied on TRBV1-TRBV30 forward primers together with a C-beta reverse primer. One entry per CDR3 protein, called by TCRdb with MiXCR from the multiplex PCR reads. The data hold just over 300,000 distinct CDR3 sequences, with about 50% observed a single time. There are 17 residues in the CDR3. The germline V gene encodes CDR1 SEHNR and CDR2 FQNEAQ (reference sequence).

The clonotype comes from a woman aged 25 to 39 with primary liver carcinoma and hepatitis B virus infection. The sequencing input was peripheral blood. The chain has TRBV7-9 and TRBJ2-3; possibly TRBD2 for D (6 bases). The CDR3 DNA sequence: TGTGGTAGCACACCGATTCGGGAGTTCATAAGGACAGATACGCAGTATTTT. It is translated as CGSTPIREFIRTDTQYF.